The entry below gives a single T cell receptor beta chain sequence along with its context. Recruits, aged roughly 18 to 90 years, lived in 24 US areas. Cohorts were based on clinical histories the participants reported. The data stem from a study of blood T cell repertoires in COVID-19. On the study more broadly: Samples representing acute and convalescent COVID-19 were sourced from the United States, Italy and Spain.

TCRdb's table, derived via immunoSEQ multiplex PCR, lists solely in-frame clones and lacks some. This sample has a few hundred thousand clones, with approximately 84% found just once. The germline V gene encodes CDR1 SGHTA and CDR2 FQGNSA. V shed 3 bases and J 15 bases; nucleotides not matched to a gene: 10. CDR3 size: 13 residues. V gene TRBV7-2 combines with J gene TRBJ2-1, with 8 bases aligning to TRBD2. Sequenced sample: PBMCs or T cells enriched from blood (not recorded which). The clonotype comes from a woman aged 25 to 45 who had recovered from COVID-19. CDR3 sequence (DNA): TGTGCCAGCAGCTTGGTAACTAGCGGTTTGTTGTTCTTC. Protein product: CASSLVTSGLLFF.